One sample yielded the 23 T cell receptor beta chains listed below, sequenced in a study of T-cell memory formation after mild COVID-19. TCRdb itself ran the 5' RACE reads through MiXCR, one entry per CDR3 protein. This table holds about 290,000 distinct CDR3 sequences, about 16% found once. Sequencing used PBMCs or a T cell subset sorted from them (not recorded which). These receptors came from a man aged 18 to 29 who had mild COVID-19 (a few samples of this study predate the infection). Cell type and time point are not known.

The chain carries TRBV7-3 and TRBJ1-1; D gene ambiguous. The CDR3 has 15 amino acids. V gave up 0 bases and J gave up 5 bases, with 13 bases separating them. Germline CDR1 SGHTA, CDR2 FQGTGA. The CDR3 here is CASSLTGRSGTEAFF. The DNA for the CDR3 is TGTGCCAGCAGCTTAACCGGCAGATCTGGGACTGAAGCTTTCTTT.

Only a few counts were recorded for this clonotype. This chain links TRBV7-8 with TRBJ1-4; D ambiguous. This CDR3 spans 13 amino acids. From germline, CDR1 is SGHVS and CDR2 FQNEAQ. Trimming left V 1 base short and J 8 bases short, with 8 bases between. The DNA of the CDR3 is TGTGCCAGCAGCTTAGGGCATGCGGAAAAACTGTTTTTT. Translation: CASSLGHAEKLFF.

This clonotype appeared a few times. The CDR3 loop reads CSARRGQGGEYTQYF. Written as DNA, the CDR3 is TGCAGTGCTAGACGAGGACAGGGGGGCGAATATACGCAGTATTTT. The chain links TRBV20-1 to TRBJ2-3, with TRBD1 identical over 10 bases. CDR1 is DFQATT, CDR2 SNEGSKA, per germline (reference sequence). With V trimmed by 2 bases and J by 7 bases, 9 bases remained unmatched. The length of the CDR3 is 15 residues.

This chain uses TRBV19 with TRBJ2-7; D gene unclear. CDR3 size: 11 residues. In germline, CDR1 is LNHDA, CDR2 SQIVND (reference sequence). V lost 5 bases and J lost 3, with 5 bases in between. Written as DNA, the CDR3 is TGTGCCAGTAGTGAGCACTACGAGCAGTACTTC. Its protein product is CASSEHYEQYF.

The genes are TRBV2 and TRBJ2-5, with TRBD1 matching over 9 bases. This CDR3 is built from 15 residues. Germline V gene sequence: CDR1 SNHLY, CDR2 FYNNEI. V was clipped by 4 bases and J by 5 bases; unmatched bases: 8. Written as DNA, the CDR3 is TGTGCCAGCAGTGGGCTGGGACAGGGTGGGGAGACCCAGTACTTC. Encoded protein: CASSGLGQGGETQYF.

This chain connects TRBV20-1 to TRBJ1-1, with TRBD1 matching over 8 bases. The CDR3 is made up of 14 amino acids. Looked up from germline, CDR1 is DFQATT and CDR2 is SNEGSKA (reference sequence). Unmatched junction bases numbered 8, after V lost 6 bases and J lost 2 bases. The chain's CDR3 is CSAANSGGNTEAFF. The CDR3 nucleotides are TGCAGTGCCGCCAACTCAGGGGGCAACACTGAAGCTTTCTTT.

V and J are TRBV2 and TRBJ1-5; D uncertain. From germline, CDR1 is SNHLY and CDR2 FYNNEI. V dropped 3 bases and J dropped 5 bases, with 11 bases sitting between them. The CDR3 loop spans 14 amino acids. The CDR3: CASSDRQWHQPQHF. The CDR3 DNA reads TGTGCCAGCAGTGATAGGCAGTGGCATCAGCCCCAGCATTTT.

The CDR3 spells CASSVSWGRQETQYF. In DNA, the CDR3 is TGTGCCAGCAGCGTCTCTTGGGGGAGACAAGAGACCCAGTACTTC. This chain uses TRBV9 with TRBJ2-5; D may correspond to TRBD1 or TRBD2 (5 bases each). Germline V gene sequence: CDR1 SGDLS, CDR2 YYNGEE. V lost 2 bases to trimming and J lost 2 bases, with 13 bases between them. The CDR3 is made up of 15 amino acids.

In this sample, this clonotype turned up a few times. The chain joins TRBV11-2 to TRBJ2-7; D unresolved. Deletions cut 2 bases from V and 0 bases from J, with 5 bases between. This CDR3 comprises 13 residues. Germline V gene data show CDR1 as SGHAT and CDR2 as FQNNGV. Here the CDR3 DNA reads TGTGCCAGCAGCTTATCCTACTCCTACGAGCAGTACTTC. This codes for CASSLSYSYEQYF.

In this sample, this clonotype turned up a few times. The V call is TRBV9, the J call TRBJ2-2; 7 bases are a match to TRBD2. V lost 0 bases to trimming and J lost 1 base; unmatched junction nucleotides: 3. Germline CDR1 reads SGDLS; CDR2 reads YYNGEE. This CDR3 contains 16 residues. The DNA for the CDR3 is TGTGCCAGCAGCGTAGCGGCGGGGGTGAACACCGGGGAGCTGTTTTTT. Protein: CASSVAAGVNTGELFF.

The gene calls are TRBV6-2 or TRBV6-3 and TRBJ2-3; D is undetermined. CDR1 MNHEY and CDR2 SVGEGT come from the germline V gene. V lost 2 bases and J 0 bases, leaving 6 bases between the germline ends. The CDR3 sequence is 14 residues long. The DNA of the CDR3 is TGTGCCAGCAGTTACGAGGACAGCACAGATACGCAGTATTTT. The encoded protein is CASSYEDSTDTQYF.

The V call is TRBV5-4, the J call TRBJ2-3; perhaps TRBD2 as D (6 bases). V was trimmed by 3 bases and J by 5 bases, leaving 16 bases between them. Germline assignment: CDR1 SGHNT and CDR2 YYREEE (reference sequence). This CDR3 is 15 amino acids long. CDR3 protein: CASSSLLGGIDTQYF. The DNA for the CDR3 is TGTGCCAGCAGCTCCCTTCTCGGAGGGATAGATACGCAGTATTTT.

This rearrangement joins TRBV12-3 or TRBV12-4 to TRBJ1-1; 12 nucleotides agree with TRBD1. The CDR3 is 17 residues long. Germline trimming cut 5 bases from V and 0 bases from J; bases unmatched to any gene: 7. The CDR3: CASSPGTGGIMNTEAFF. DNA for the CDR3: TGTGCCAGCAGTCCCGGGACAGGGGGCATTATGAACACTGAAGCTTTCTTT.

The CDR3 nucleotides are TGTGCCTCCAAACAGGGGGCCCCCGAGCAGTACTTC. Translation gives CASKQGAPEQYF. V is TRBV2 and J is TRBJ2-7, with 9 bases that match TRBD1. Losses at the gene ends were 11 bases for V and 6 bases for J; bases not matched to a gene: 8. The CDR3 is 12 amino acids. The V gene's germline CDR1 is SNHLY and CDR2 FYNNEI.

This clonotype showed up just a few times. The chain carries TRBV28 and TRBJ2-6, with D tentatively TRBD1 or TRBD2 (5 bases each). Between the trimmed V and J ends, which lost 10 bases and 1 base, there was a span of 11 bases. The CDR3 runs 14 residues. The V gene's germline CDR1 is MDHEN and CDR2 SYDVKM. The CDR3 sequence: CATSRGSGANVLTF. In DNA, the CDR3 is TGTGCCACCTCGAGGGGATCTGGGGCCAACGTCCTGACTTTC.

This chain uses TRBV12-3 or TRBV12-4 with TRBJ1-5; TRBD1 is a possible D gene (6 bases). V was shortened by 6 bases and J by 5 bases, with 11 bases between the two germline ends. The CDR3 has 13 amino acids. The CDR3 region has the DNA TGTGCCAGCAGCACAGGGATCGATCAGCCCCAGCATTTT. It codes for CASSTGIDQPQHF.

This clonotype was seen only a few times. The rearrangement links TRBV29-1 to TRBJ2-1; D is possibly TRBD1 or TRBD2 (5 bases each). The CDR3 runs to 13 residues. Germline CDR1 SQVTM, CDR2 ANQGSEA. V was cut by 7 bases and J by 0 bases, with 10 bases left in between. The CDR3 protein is CSGGASSYNEQFF. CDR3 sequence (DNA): TGCAGCGGAGGGGCGAGCTCCTACAATGAGCAGTTCTTC.

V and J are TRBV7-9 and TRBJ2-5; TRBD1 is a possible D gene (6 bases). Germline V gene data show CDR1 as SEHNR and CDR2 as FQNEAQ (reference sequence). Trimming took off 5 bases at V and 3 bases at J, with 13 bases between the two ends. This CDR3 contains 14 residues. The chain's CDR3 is CASSRGGREETQYF. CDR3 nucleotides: TGTGCCAGCAGCCGAGGGGGTAGGGAAGAGACCCAGTACTTC. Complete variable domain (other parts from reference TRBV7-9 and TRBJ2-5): DTGVSQNPRHKITKRGQNVTFRCDPISEHNRLYWYRQTLGQGPEFLTYFQNEAQLEKSRLLSDRFSAERPKGSFSTLEIQRTEQGDSAMYLCASSRGGREETQYFGPGTRLLVL.

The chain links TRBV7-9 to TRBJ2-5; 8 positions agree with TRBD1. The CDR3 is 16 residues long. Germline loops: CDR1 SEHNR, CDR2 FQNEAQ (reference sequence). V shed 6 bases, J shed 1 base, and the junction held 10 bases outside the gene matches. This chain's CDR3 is CASRRGDRQSQETQYF. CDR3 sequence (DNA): TGTGCCAGCAGACGAGGGGACAGGCAATCCCAAGAGACCCAGTACTTC. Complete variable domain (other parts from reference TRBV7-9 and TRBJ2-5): DTGVSQNPRHKITKRGQNVTFRCDPISEHNRLYWYRQTLGQGPEFLTYFQNEAQLEKSRLLSDRFSAERPKGSFSTLEIQRTEQGDSAMYLCASRRGDRQSQETQYFGPGTRLLVL.

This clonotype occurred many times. CDR3 nucleotide sequence: TGCAGTGCCCCCTGGAGCGGTGAGCAGTTCTTC. It specifies CSAPWSGEQFF. The gene calls are TRBV20-1 and TRBJ2-1; the D gene is possibly TRBD2 (5 bases). The CDR3 totals 11 residues. V shed 6 bases and J shed 9 bases, with 12 bases lying between them. Germline CDR1 reads DFQATT; CDR2 reads SNEGSKA (reference sequence).

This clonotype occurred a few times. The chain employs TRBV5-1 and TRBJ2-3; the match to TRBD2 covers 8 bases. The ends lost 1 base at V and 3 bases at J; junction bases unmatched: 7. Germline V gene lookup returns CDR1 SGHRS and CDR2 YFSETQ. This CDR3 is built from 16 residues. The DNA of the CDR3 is TGCGCCAGCAGCTTGAAGAGTAGCGGGGTAACAGATACGCAGTATTTT. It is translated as CASSLKSSGVTDTQYF. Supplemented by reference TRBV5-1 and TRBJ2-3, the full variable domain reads KAGVTQTPRYLIKTRGQQVTLSCSPISGHRSVSWYQQTPGQGLQFLFEYFSETQRNKGNFPGRFSGRQFSNSRSEMNVSTLELGDSALYLCASSLKSSGVTDTQYFGPGTRLTVL.

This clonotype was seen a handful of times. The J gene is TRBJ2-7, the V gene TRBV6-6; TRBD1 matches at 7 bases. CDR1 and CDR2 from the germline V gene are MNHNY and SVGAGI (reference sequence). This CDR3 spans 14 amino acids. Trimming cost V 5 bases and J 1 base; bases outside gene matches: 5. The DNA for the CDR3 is TGTGCCAGCAGTCAGCCACAGGGGTCCTACGAGCAGTACTTC. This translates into CASSQPQGSYEQYF.

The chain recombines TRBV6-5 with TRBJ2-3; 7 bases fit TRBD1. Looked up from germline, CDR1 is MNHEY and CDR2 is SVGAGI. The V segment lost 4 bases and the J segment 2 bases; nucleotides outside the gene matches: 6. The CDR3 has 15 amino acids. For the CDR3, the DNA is TGTGCCAGCAGTTCTCCGGGACAGCCCACAGATACGCAGTATTTT. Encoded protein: CASSSPGQPTDTQYF.